The 27 T cell receptor beta chains below come from one sample, sequenced in a study of human T cells and chemical hapten exposure. The time point was: patch test 2, 6 weeks after DPC sensitization. Treatment specified: therapeutic diphenylcyclopropenone sensitization with weekly scalp DPC. In TCRdb, the RACE reads were re-called with MiXCR into one record per CDR3 protein. The sample consists of about 84,000 distinct CDR3 sequences, roughly a tenth of them appearing once. Sequences were derived from whole blood, sampled in connection with sensitization to the hapten diphenylcyclopropenone (DPC). These receptors came from a woman in her forties or fifties with alopecia areata. Some clones in this sample may be carry-over from other donors' samples.

The sample holds many counts of this clonotype. This chain connects TRBV4-3 to TRBJ2-2, with 9 bases aligning to TRBD1. CDR3 length equals 16 residues. V was pared by 4 bases and J by 6 bases, with 9 bases of the junction left unmatched. Germline V gene data show CDR1 as LGHNA and CDR2 as YSLEER. The CDR3 here is CASSRKGTGGAGELFF. In DNA form, the CDR3 reads TGCGCCAGCAGCCGCAAGGGCACAGGGGGCGCCGGGGAGCTGTTTTTT.

The J gene is TRBJ2-1, the V gene TRBV4-3; 7 nucleotides agree with TRBD2. Germline V gene data show CDR1 as LGHNA and CDR2 as YSLEER. J lost 4 bases, V lost 0 bases, and 9 bases had no gene match. The CDR3 contains 17 residues. Here the CDR3 reads CASSQDPAGEGYNEQFF. The CDR3 DNA reads as TGCGCCAGCAGCCAAGATCCGGCGGGAGAGGGTTACAATGAGCAGTTCTTC.

The chain uses TRBV20-1 and TRBJ2-1; 10 nucleotides align to TRBD2. V shed 1 base, J shed 2 bases, and the junction held 5 bases outside the gene matches. Germline assignment: CDR1 DFQATT and CDR2 SNEGSKA (reference sequence). The CDR3 has 16 amino acids. The CDR3 region is CSARGLAGIPYNEQFF. In DNA, the CDR3 is TGCAGTGCTAGAGGACTAGCGGGTATACCCTACAATGAGCAGTTCTTC.

In this sample, this clonotype turned up a few times. This rearrangement joins TRBV25-1 to TRBJ2-3; D is uncertain. The CDR3 totals 13 residues. Germline CDR1 MGHDK, CDR2 SYGVNS. V dropped 6 bases and J dropped 4 bases, with 11 bases sitting between them. In DNA, the CDR3 is TGTGCCAGCAGCATCCGAGGCGCAGATACGCAGTATTTT. Its translation is CASSIRGADTQYF.

This clonotype appeared a few times. The chain recombines TRBV28 with TRBJ2-3; 8 bases line up with TRBD2. Germline V gene sequence: CDR1 MDHEN, CDR2 SYDVKM. The J segment lost 3 bases and the V segment lost 6 bases, leaving 5 bases of the junction unmatched. The CDR3 is made up of 14 amino acids. Here the CDR3 DNA reads TGTGCCAGCAGGGGGACTAGGGGAACAGATACGCAGTATTTT. Its protein product is CASRGTRGTDTQYF.

This chain connects TRBV7-9 to TRBJ2-1; no reliable D call. CDR1 and CDR2 from the germline V gene are SEHNR and FQNEAQ (reference sequence). V lost 3 bases and J lost 7, with 10 bases in between. The CDR3 totals 13 residues. DNA of the CDR3: TGTGCCAGCAGCTTCGGTTCTGTAAATGAGCAGTTCTTC. Translating gives CASSFGSVNEQFF.

This clonotype was counted only a few times. The V gene is TRBV6-5, the J gene TRBJ2-1; D might be TRBD1 or TRBD2, each matching 5 bases. Deletions cut 1 base from V and 4 bases from J, with 11 bases between. The germline V gene has CDR1 MNHEY and CDR2 SVGAGI. The CDR3 spans 15 residues. The CDR3: CASSYLGESYNEQFF. DNA of the CDR3: TGTGCCAGCAGTTACTTGGGGGAGTCTTACAATGAGCAGTTCTTC.

This clonotype has more than one count but fewer than ten. The rearrangement joins TRBV6-2 or TRBV6-3 to TRBJ1-1, with a tentative D call TRBD1 (6 bases). The CDR3 length is 16 residues. Trimming took 3 bases from V and 1 from J, leaving 15 bases between them. Germline values: CDR1 MNHEY, CDR2 SVGEGT. DNA for the CDR3: TGTGCCAGCAGTTATGGAGGCAGGGGCAAGAACACTGAAGCTTTCTTT. It codes for CASSYGGRGKNTEAFF.

The chain couples TRBV9 to TRBJ2-1; D is perhaps TRBD2 (6 bases). Germline assignment: CDR1 SGDLS and CDR2 YYNGEE. The V end was cut by 5 bases, the J end by 5 bases, with 17 bases between. There are 15 residues in the CDR3. CDR3 DNA sequence: TGTGCCAGCAGTCCGGCCGGGAGACCAAACAATGAGCAGTTCTTC. It specifies CASSPAGRPNNEQFF.

This clonotype occurred a few times. The J gene is TRBJ2-1, the V gene TRBV9; D is unresolved. Germline V gene lookup returns CDR1 SGDLS and CDR2 YYNGEE. The CDR3 has 15 residues. Trimming cost V 0 bases and J 1 base, with 8 bases left between them. The CDR3 DNA sequence: TGTGCCAGCAGCGTAGGCCTAGGGTCCTACAATGAGCAGTTCTTC. Protein sequence: CASSVGLGSYNEQFF.

This clonotype was seen repeatedly, ten times or more. CDR3 DNA sequence: TGCAGTGCTAGAGATTTATGGGGCGGAAGCAATTCACCCCTCCACTTT. Protein product: CSARDLWGGSNSPLHF. The V call is TRBV20-1, the J call TRBJ1-6, with D maybe TRBD1 (5 bases). Trimming took 0 bases from V and 7 from J, leaving 16 bases between them. The CDR3 covers 16 residues. Looked up from germline, CDR1 is DFQATT and CDR2 is SNEGSKA (reference sequence).

In its sample, this clonotype was seen a few times. CDR3 sequence (DNA): TGTGCCAGCAGGCACCGGAGAGTGGCGGCGAACACCGGGGAGCTGTTTTTT. This gives the protein CASRHRRVAANTGELFF. The chain recombines TRBV7-8 with TRBJ2-2; D remains ambiguous. Germline assignment: CDR1 SGHVS and CDR2 FQNEAQ. V lost 6 bases to trimming and J lost 0 bases, with 17 bases between them. This CDR3 has 17 amino acids. The full variable domain, with the rest looked up from reference TRBV7-8 and TRBJ2-2, is GAGVSQSPRYKVAKRGQDVALRCDPISGHVSLFWYQQALGQGPEFLTYFQNEAQLDKSGLPSDRFFAERPEGSVSTLKIQRTQQEDSAVYLCASRHRRVAANTGELFFGEGSRLTVL.

There are a few counts of this clonotype. The rearrangement links TRBV3-1 to TRBJ2-2, with TRBD1 identical over 7 bases. The CDR3 loop spans 15 amino acids. Germline values: CDR1 LGHDT, CDR2 YNNKEL (reference sequence). J was trimmed by 1 base and V by 4 bases; bases with no gene match: 3. CDR3 DNA sequence: TGTGCCAGCAGCCTCCGACAGGGGAACACCGGGGAGCTGTTTTTT. Translated, it gives CASSLRQGNTGELFF.

This clonotype was seen only a few times. The V gene is TRBV20-1, the J gene TRBJ2-1; 8 bases match TRBD2. The germline CDR1 and CDR2 sequences are DFQATT and SNEGSKA (reference sequence). CDR3 length: 14 amino acids. The J segment lost 9 bases and the V segment lost 4 bases, leaving 11 bases of the junction unmatched. The CDR3 region is CSAKAGALRGEQFF. In nucleotides, the CDR3 is TGCAGTGCTAAAGCGGGAGCCCTAAGGGGTGAGCAGTTCTTC.

The J gene is TRBJ2-1, the V gene TRBV7-2; TRBD1 matches at 8 bases. The CDR3 consists of 15 residues. From germline, CDR1 is SGHTA and CDR2 FQGNSA. The V and J ends lost 2 bases and 7 bases, in that order; junction bases with no gene match: 7. The CDR3 spells CASSLSRGLRNEQFF. In DNA form, the CDR3 reads TGTGCCAGCAGCTTATCCAGGGGGCTTAGGAATGAGCAGTTCTTC. Full variable domain (outside the CDR3, taken from reference TRBV7-2 and TRBJ2-1): GAGVSQSPSNKVTEKGKDVELRCDPISGHTALYWYRQSLGQGLEFLIYFQGNSAPDKSGLPSDRFSAERTGGSVSTLTIQRTQQEDSAVYLCASSLSRGLRNEQFFGPGTRLTVL.

This clonotype showed up just a few times. The rearrangement uses TRBV6-2 or TRBV6-3 and TRBJ2-7; tentatively, D is TRBD1 (6 bases). With 6 bases removed from V and 6 bases from J, the gap between germline ends came to 21 bases. The CDR3 consists of 15 residues. Germline V lookup: CDR1 MNHEY, CDR2 SVGEGT. CDR3 sequence: CASSRDRINPVEQYF. The DNA of the CDR3 is TGTGCCAGCAGCCGCGACAGGATTAATCCAGTCGAGCAGTACTTC.

CDR3 coding DNA: TGTGCCAGCAGCTTTACCTACGAGCAGTACTTC. This sequence encodes CASSFTYEQYF. The chain carries TRBV7-2 and TRBJ2-7; D is unclear. The length of the CDR3 is 11 residues. V lost 3 bases to trimming and J lost 2 bases, with 2 bases between them. CDR1 is SGHTA and CDR2 is FQGNSA in the germline V gene.

The chain recombines TRBV7-9 with TRBJ1-5; D unresolved. The germline V gene has CDR1 SEHNR and CDR2 FQNEAQ (reference sequence). This CDR3 spans 13 amino acids. V lost 7 bases to trimming and J lost 3 bases, with 10 bases between them. CDR3 in amino acids: CASNEGYNQPQHF. The DNA of the CDR3 is TGTGCCAGCAACGAAGGGTACAATCAGCCCCAGCATTTT.

This clonotype was counted many times. CDR3 sequence: CASSFDRDETQYF. The CDR3 nucleotides read TGTGCCAGCAGTTTTGACAGGGACGAGACCCAGTACTTC. This rearrangement joins TRBV12-3 or TRBV12-4 to TRBJ2-5, with 7 positions matching TRBD1. V lost 3 bases and J lost 5; bases outside the gene matches: 3. CDR3 length: 13 amino acids.

V is TRBV6-2 or TRBV6-3 and J is TRBJ1-5; D uncertain. This CDR3 spans 15 amino acids. V was cut by 6 bases and J by 0 bases, with 12 bases left in between. Per germline, CDR1 MNHEY and CDR2 SVGEGT. Here the CDR3 reads CASSSPQYSNQPQHF. The CDR3 DNA follows: TGTGCCAGCAGCTCCCCCCAGTATAGCAATCAGCCCCAGCATTTT.

In its sample, this clonotype was seen a few times. This chain links TRBV6-5 with TRBJ1-1; maybe TRBD1 (6 bases). This CDR3 has 14 amino acids. V lost 1 base and J lost 1, with 7 bases in between. In germline, CDR1 is MNHEY, CDR2 SVGAGI. CDR3 DNA: TGTGCCAGCAGTTACTTGGGGGCGAACACTGAAGCTTTCTTT. This sequence encodes CASSYLGANTEAFF.

In this sample, this clonotype turned up once. The V gene is TRBV28, the J gene TRBJ2-3; tentatively, D is TRBD1 (5 bases). V was shortened by 5 bases and J by 1 base, with 10 bases between the two germline ends. In germline, CDR1 is MDHEN, CDR2 SYDVKM. The CDR3 has 14 residues. The CDR3 spells CASSPKTGTDTQYF. Written as DNA, the CDR3 is TGTGCCAGCAGTCCGAAGACAGGCACAGATACGCAGTATTTT. Full variable domain (rest looked up from reference TRBV28 and TRBJ2-3): DVKVTQSSRYLVKRTGEKVFLECVQDMDHENMFWYRQDPGLGLRLIYFSYDVKMKEKGDIPEGYSVSREKKERFSLILESASTNQTSMYLCASSPKTGTDTQYFGPGTRLTVL.

The rearrangement links TRBV2 to TRBJ1-2, with no clear D. The V gene's germline CDR1 is SNHLY and CDR2 FYNNEI. This CDR3 is 15 amino acids long. V was trimmed by 3 bases and J by 0 bases, leaving 11 bases between them. The DNA for the CDR3 is TGTGCCAGCAGTGAGGTCAACCCCACTAACTATGGCTACACCTTC. Translating gives CASSEVNPTNYGYTF.

This clonotype was found a few times. The chain couples TRBV18 to TRBJ2-4, with 8 positions matching TRBD1. V trimming: 5 bases; J trimming: 7 bases; junction bases outside the gene matches: 4. CDR3 length: 13 residues. Germline CDR1 KGHSH, CDR2 LQKENI. Written as DNA, the CDR3 is TGTGCCAGCTCATCGGACAGGGCGAACATTCAGTACTTC. Translating gives CASSSDRANIQYF. The whole variable domain, remainder taken from reference TRBV18 and TRBJ2-4, is NAGVMQNPRHLVRRRGQEARLRCSPMKGHSHVYWYRQLPEEGLKFMVYLQKENIIDESGMPKERFSAEFPKEGPSILRIQQVVRGDSAAYFCASSSDRANIQYFGAGTRLSVL.

This clonotype was found many times. The genes are TRBV30 and TRBJ1-1, with 8 nucleotides matching TRBD1. Germline V gene sequence: CDR1 GTSNPN, CDR2 SVGIG (reference sequence). This CDR3 contains 14 residues. V dropped 4 bases and J dropped 1; count of bases not matched to a gene: 5. Written as DNA, the CDR3 is TGTGCCTGGACAACCGGGACAGGGAACACTGAAGCTTTCTTT. As protein: CAWTTGTGNTEAFF.

The sample holds a few counts of this clonotype. V is TRBV18 and J is TRBJ1-1, with D uncertain. Trimming removed 1 base at V and 1 base at J, with 7 bases between. Germline V gives CDR1 KGHSH, CDR2 LQKENI. The CDR3 consists of 14 residues. The chain's CDR3 is CASSPQGSNTEAFF. The CDR3 DNA follows: TGTGCCAGCTCACCACAGGGATCGAACACTGAAGCTTTCTTT.

The table lists this clonotype with many counts. The rearrangement links TRBV19 to TRBJ2-1, with 7 bases matching TRBD2. Germline V gene data show CDR1 as LNHDA and CDR2 as SQIVND (reference sequence). The ends lost 7 bases at V and 1 base at J; junction bases unmatched: 1. The CDR3 sequence is 13 residues long. In DNA, the CDR3 is TGTGCCAGTATGCGGGAGTCCTACAATGAGCAGTTCTTC. Encoded protein: CASMRESYNEQFF. The whole variable domain, filled in from reference TRBV19 and TRBJ2-1, reads DGGITQSPKYLFRKEGQNVTLSCEQNLNHDAMYWYRQDPGQGLRLIYYSQIVNDFQKGDIAEGYSVSREKKESFPLTVTSAQKNPTAFYLCASMRESYNEQFFGPGTRLTVL.